The T cell receptor beta chain under discussion was sequenced for a study of T-cell reconstitution after alpha-beta-depleted transplantation in children. During its preparation, the TCRbeta library received unique molecular identifiers. TCRdb called the PCR reads again in MiXCR, with one record for every CDR3 protein. The sample shows 540,000 or so distinct CDR3 sequences, more than 20% of them seen only once. Germline V gene sequence: CDR1 DFQATT, CDR2 SNEGSKA (reference sequence). CDR3 length: 12 amino acids. V was pared by 6 bases and J by 0 bases, with 8 bases between. This TCR was recovered from a boy under two years old who had a stem cell transplant for acute myeloid leukemia, so the T cells may come from the graft donor. The sequencing here drew on PBMCs, mostly from graft donor cells, taken 360 days after TCRalphabeta/CD19-depleted stem cell transplant. The chain carries TRBV20-1 and TRBJ1-2; D possibly corresponds to TRBD1 (5 bases). The CDR3 DNA is TGCAGTGCGGGGACCTCTAACTATGGCTACACCTTC. As protein: CSAGTSNYGYTF.